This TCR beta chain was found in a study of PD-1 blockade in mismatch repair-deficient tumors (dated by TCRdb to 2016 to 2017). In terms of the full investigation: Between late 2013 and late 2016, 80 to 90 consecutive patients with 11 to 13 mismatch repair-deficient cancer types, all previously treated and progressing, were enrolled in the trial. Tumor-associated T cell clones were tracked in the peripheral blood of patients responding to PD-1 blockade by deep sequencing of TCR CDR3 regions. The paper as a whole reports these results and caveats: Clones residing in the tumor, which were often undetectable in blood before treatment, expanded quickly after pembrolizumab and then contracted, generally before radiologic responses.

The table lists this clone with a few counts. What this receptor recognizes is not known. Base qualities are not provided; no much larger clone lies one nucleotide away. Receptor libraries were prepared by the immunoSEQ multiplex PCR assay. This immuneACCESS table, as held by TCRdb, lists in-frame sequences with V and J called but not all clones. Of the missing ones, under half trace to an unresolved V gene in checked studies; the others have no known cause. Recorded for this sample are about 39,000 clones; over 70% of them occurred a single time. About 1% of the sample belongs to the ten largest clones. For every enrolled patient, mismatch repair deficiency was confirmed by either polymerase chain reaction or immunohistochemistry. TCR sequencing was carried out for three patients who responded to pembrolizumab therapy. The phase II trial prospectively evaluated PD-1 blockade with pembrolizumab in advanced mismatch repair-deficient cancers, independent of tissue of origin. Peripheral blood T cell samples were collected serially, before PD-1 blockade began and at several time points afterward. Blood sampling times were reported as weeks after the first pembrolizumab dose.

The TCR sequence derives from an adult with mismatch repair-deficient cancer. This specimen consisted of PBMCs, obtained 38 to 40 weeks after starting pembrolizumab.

The DNA sequence is TGTGCCAGCAGCCAAGATCTGGGACACTACGAGCAGTACTTC. The translation is CASSQDLGHYEQYF. Recombination linked TRBV4-2 to TRBJ2-7, and TRBD1 may be the D gene, going by 6 matching bases. Its CDR3 holds 14 amino acids, cysteine through phenylalanine. Here the CDR3 DNA is all that survives: 42 bases in frame from base 1. In the germline V gene, CDR1 corresponds to LGHNA and CDR2 to YNFKEQ. V lost 0 bases and J lost 3 bases; the stretch between them is 9 bases long.